A single sample gave rise to the 30 T cell receptor beta chains below, sequenced in a study of blood T cells in healthy people across ages. The use of a sample-barcoded 5' primer and a J-beta primer mix characterized a second PCR of about 6 to 11 cycles. TCRdb used MiXCR to reprocess the 5' RACE reads, holding one entry per CDR3 protein. The sample has hundreds of thousands of distinct CDR3 sequences, under 65% seen once; the top ten hold roughly 14%. Sequences were obtained from blood. All receptors come from an elderly woman in good health.

The chain recombines TRBV5-1 with TRBJ2-1; D possibly uses TRBD1 or TRBD2 (6 bases each). CDR1 SGHRS and CDR2 YFSETQ come from the germline V gene. The CDR3 is 18 residues long. Trimming removed 2 bases at V and 12 bases at J, with 30 bases between. CDR3 sequence: CASSFKRGTSASLRVQFF. The CDR3 nucleotides are TGCGCCAGCAGCTTCAAAAGGGGGACTTCTGCTTCCCTGAGGGTGCAGTTCTTC.

This chain uses TRBV2 with TRBJ1-5; D unclear. Germline V gene lookup returns CDR1 SNHLY and CDR2 FYNNEI. This CDR3 has 14 residues. V lost 4 bases to trimming and J lost 0 bases, with 7 bases between them. Here the CDR3 DNA reads TGTGCCAGCAGTGGGTTAGATAGCAATCAGCCCCAGCATTTT. It specifies CASSGLDSNQPQHF.

In the case of this clonotype: The junction departs from germline at one end; a sequencing error may be responsible. The rearrangement links TRBV20-1 to TRBJ2-5; D possibly corresponds to TRBD2 (5 bases). The CDR3 runs 11 residues. The germline CDR1 and CDR2 sequences are DFQATT and SNEGSKA (reference sequence). The CDR3 loop is CSASDWETRYF. DNA of the CDR3: TGCAGTGCTAGCGACTGGGAGACCCGGTACTTC.

This rearrangement joins TRBV20-1 to TRBJ2-7; TRBD2 agrees at 9 bases. The CDR3 is 13 amino acids. Germline trimming cut 2 bases from V and 5 bases from J; bases unmatched to any gene: 4. Germline V gene lookup returns CDR1 DFQATT and CDR2 SNEGSKA (reference sequence). The chain's CDR3 is CSARTPSGNEQYF. In DNA, the CDR3 is TGCAGTGCTAGAACGCCTAGCGGGAACGAGCAGTACTTC.

This clonotype has just a few counts. The V gene is TRBV28, the J gene TRBJ2-3, with D perhaps TRBD1 (5 bases). Germline CDR1 MDHEN, CDR2 SYDVKM. This CDR3 spans 13 amino acids. Deletions cut 6 bases from V and 9 bases from J, with 16 bases between. CDR3 sequence reads: CASRGAPQRTQYF. As DNA, the CDR3 is TGTGCCAGCAGAGGGGCCCCACAGAGAACGCAGTATTTT.

This clonotype was counted ten times or more. The CDR3 DNA follows: TGCAGTGCTAGAGAGTCCGGGGGGATGATAGTCGGTGAAAAACTGTTTTTT. The encoded protein is CSARESGGMIVGEKLFF. The chain couples TRBV20-1 to TRBJ1-4; D possibly corresponds to TRBD1 (5 bases). The CDR3 length is 17 residues. Trimming cost V 0 bases and J 7 bases, with 21 bases left between them. Germline loops: CDR1 DFQATT, CDR2 SNEGSKA (reference sequence).

This sequence joins TRBV6-5 and TRBJ2-5; 7 bases agree with TRBD1. Near its end, the DNA agrees better with TRBJ2-7, so the J call may be wrong. Germline-derived CDR1 and CDR2 are MNHEY and SVGAGI. CDR3 length: 14 residues. CDR3: CASSRQGVTYEQYF. CDR3 sequence (DNA): TGTGCCAGCAGCAGACAGGGTGTAACCTACGAGCAGTACTTC.

This clonotype is a singleton in its sample. A read error is possible here, since a much larger clone lies one base away. The rearrangement joins TRBV10-3 to TRBJ2-1; D gene unclear. The ends were cut back, 6 bases at V and 5 bases at J, with 20 bases in the middle. This CDR3 contains 16 residues. Germline V gene data show CDR1 as ENHRY and CDR2 as SYGVKD. The CDR3 coding sequence is TGTGCCATCAGCTCCTTGGGTGGAGTAGTGCACAATGAGCAGTTCTTC. This sequence encodes CAISSLGGVVHNEQFF.

The V gene is TRBV20-1, the J gene TRBJ2-5, with TRBD2 matching 10 bases. The DNA end lines up better with TRBJ2-7; the J call may be wrong. The CDR3 has 14 residues. Germline CDR1 is DFQATT and CDR2 is SNEGSKA (reference sequence). CDR3 residues: CSAKAGGPTYEQYF. CDR3 nucleotide sequence: TGCAGTGCTAAAGCGGGAGGGCCAACGTACGAGCAGTACTTC.

This clonotype occurred many times. The chain couples TRBV7-9 to TRBJ2-5, with a weak D call TRBD1 (5 bases). Trimming stripped 5 bases from V and 0 bases from J, with 10 bases between. CDR1 is SEHNR and CDR2 is FQNEAQ in the germline V gene (reference sequence). This CDR3 is 14 amino acids long. For the CDR3, the DNA is TGTGCCAGCAGCCCGACAGAGTACCAAGAGACCCAGTACTTC. Translation: CASSPTEYQETQYF.

The J gene is TRBJ2-7, the V gene TRBV28; D is unresolved. Germline V CDR1 and CDR2: MDHEN, SYDVKM. This CDR3 has 15 residues. V was pared by 7 bases and J by 0 bases, with 16 bases between. Here the CDR3 reads CASTITRYSSYEQYF. DNA of the CDR3: TGTGCCAGCACGATCACGAGGTACAGCTCCTACGAGCAGTACTTC.

This clonotype was found a few times. The genes are TRBV28 and TRBJ1-3; D gene ambiguous. Between the trimmed V and J ends, which lost 7 bases and 0 bases, there was a span of 10 bases. CDR3 length: 14 amino acids. The V gene's germline CDR1 is MDHEN and CDR2 SYDVKM. The DNA of the CDR3 is TGTGCCAGCAATAGTCATGGCTCTGGAAACACCATATATTTT. Protein sequence: CASNSHGSGNTIYF.

In the case of this clonotype: Given a much more abundant clone one base away, this may be a read error. The genes are TRBV7-9 and TRBJ2-1, with a possible D match to TRBD1 (6 bases). The better agreement between TRBJ2-7 and the DNA end casts doubt on the J call. In germline, CDR1 is SEHNR, CDR2 FQNEAQ (reference sequence). This CDR3 is 17 amino acids long. The CDR3 DNA reads TGTGCCAGCAGCTTAAGCACAGGGATACTCTCCTACAATGAGCAGTACTTC. Protein sequence: CASSLSTGILSYNEQYF.

The chain is built from TRBV5-1 and TRBJ1-1, with D perhaps matching TRBD1 (5 bases). Germline loops: CDR1 SGHRS, CDR2 YFSETQ. The CDR3 contains 15 residues. V lost 2 bases and J 0 bases, leaving 11 bases between the germline ends. This chain's CDR3 is CASSFRGIMNTEAFF. Here the CDR3 DNA reads TGCGCCAGCAGCTTTCGGGGCATCATGAACACTGAAGCTTTCTTT.

The rearrangement joins TRBV5-4 to TRBJ1-1, with D tentatively TRBD1 (5 bases). Germline loops: CDR1 SGHNT, CDR2 YYREEE (reference sequence). V gave up 4 bases and J gave up 4 bases, with 23 bases separating them. The CDR3 totals 17 residues. The CDR3 here is CASSPRGGMRGTTEAFF. DNA for the CDR3: TGTGCCAGCAGCCCGCGAGGAGGGATGCGGGGGACCACTGAAGCTTTCTTT.

This clonotype was seen ten or more times. The V call is TRBV6-5, the J call TRBJ1-5; D might be TRBD1 (5 bases). Trimming removed 8 bases from V and 3 bases from J, with 11 bases in between. This CDR3 is built from 13 residues. Germline CDR1 and CDR2: MNHEY and SVGAGI. The CDR3 loop is CASQGRDNQPQHF. In DNA, the CDR3 is TGTGCCAGCCAGGGTAGGGACAATCAGCCCCAGCATTTT.

Notes on this clonotype: The junction departs from the called germline gene at one end, perhaps through a read error. The chain joins TRBV20-1 to TRBJ1-1; D perhaps matches TRBD1 (5 bases). CDR1 and CDR2 (germline): DFQATT, SNEGSKA (reference sequence). CDR3 length: 13 residues. Here the CDR3 reads CSAPGRLNTEAFF. The DNA of the CDR3 is TGCAGTGCTCCGGGACGACTGAATACTGAAGCTTTCTTT.

The chain employs TRBV12-3 or TRBV12-4 and TRBJ2-4; D is tentatively TRBD1 or TRBD2 (5 bases each). The J call could be wrong; TRBJ2-5 is a better fit for the DNA end. The CDR3 has 17 residues. CDR3 loop: CASRKLGSGTGKETQYF. The CDR3 bases are TGTGCCAGCAGAAAACTAGGTTCGGGGACCGGAAAAGAGACCCAGTACTTC.

This chain connects TRBV4-1 to TRBJ1-3; 11 bases are a match to TRBD1. Germline-derived CDR1 and CDR2 are MGHRA and YSYEKL. The CDR3 is made up of 19 amino acids. Trimming at V came to 2 bases and at J to 0 bases, leaving 9 bases not matched to a gene. CDR3: CASSQRTGGHLSSGNTIYF. For the CDR3, the DNA is TGCGCCAGCAGCCAACGGACAGGGGGCCATTTGAGCTCTGGAAACACCATATATTTT.

Ten or more counts support this clonotype. This chain connects TRBV28 to TRBJ2-5; TRBD2 aligns across 10 bases. This CDR3 region has 16 residues. V gave up 4 bases and J gave up 7 bases; unmatched junction bases: 12. Looked up from germline, CDR1 is MDHEN and CDR2 is SYDVKM. The CDR3 DNA reads TGTGCCAGCAGTTCCACGGTCGGACTAGCGGTACGGACCCAGTACTTC. Its translation is CASSSTVGLAVRTQYF.

In this sample, this clonotype turned up many times. The V call is TRBV5-6, the J call TRBJ1-6, with D maybe TRBD1 (5 bases). There are 15 residues in the CDR3. CDR1 SGHDT and CDR2 YYEEEE come from the germline V gene. Deletions cut 4 bases from V and 7 bases from J, with 15 bases between. CDR3: CASSLYWRDNSPLHF. CDR3 bases: TGTGCCAGCAGCCTGTATTGGCGGGACAATTCACCCCTCCACTTT.

V usage is TRBV4-1 and J usage is TRBJ2-7, with a possible D match to TRBD1 (6 bases). Germline V gives CDR1 MGHRA, CDR2 YSYEKL. The V end lost 5 bases, the J end lost 5 bases, and 22 bases lay between the germline ends. The CDR3 covers 16 residues. The CDR3, as DNA: TGCGCCAGCAGCGATCCGGGACACACAATAGCCCACGAGCAGTACTTC. Translated, it gives CASSDPGHTIAHEQYF.

This clonotype has only a few counts. V usage is TRBV12-3 or TRBV12-4 and J usage is TRBJ2-7; 8 positions agree with TRBD2. The J call may be in error: the DNA end matches TRBJ2-5 better. This CDR3 has 15 residues. DNA of the CDR3: TGTGCCAGCAGTTTCGGACGAGCGGGAGAAGAGACCCAGTACTTC. Translated: CASSFGRAGEETQYF.

This rearrangement joins TRBV7-2 to TRBJ1-1, with 7 nucleotides matching TRBD1. V shed 1 base, J shed 7 bases, and the junction held 6 bases outside the gene matches. The CDR3 has 14 amino acids. The germline V gene encodes CDR1 SGHTA and CDR2 FQGNSA. CDR3 nucleotide sequence: TGTGCCAGCAGCTTAGATTCGGGACAGCGTGAAGCTTTCTTT. It specifies CASSLDSGQREAFF.

This clonotype occurred a few times. V and J are TRBV3-1 and TRBJ1-3; no clear D. Trimming pared 1 base from V and 4 bases from J, leaving 14 bases between. Germline CDR1 and CDR2: LGHDT and YNNKEL (reference sequence). The CDR3 extends over 16 amino acids. Here the CDR3 reads CASSQAGQMRGNTIYF. The CDR3, as DNA: TGTGCCAGCAGCCAAGCGGGCCAGATGAGAGGAAACACCATATATTTT.

With respect to this clonotype: A clone one base away is much larger, so this may be a read error. In nucleotides, the CDR3 is TGTGCCAGCAGTGTTTCATCTAGGGATTCACCCCCCCACTTT. The encoded protein is CASSVSSRDSPPHF. V gene TRBV28 combines with J gene TRBJ1-6; D unclear. The CDR3 length is 14 residues. Germline CDR1 MDHEN, CDR2 SYDVKM.

Concerning this clonotype: Being one base from a much bigger clone, this may be a read error. This rearrangement joins TRBV6-5 to TRBJ2-1, with TRBD2 matching 13 bases. Unmatched junction bases numbered 7, after V lost 9 bases and J lost 8 bases. Germline loops: CDR1 MNHEY, CDR2 SVGAGI. The CDR3 has 14 amino acids. CDR3 DNA sequence: TGTGCCAGTTGTAGACTAGCGGGGGGTGATGAGCAGTTCTTC. This sequence encodes CASCRLAGGDEQFF.

There are a few counts of this clonotype. This chain uses TRBV3-1 with TRBJ2-1, with TRBD2 matching over 8 bases. This CDR3 is 14 amino acids long. J gave up 5 bases and V 4 bases, and 4 bases lay outside the gene matches. Germline-derived CDR1 and CDR2 are LGHDT and YNNKEL (reference sequence). CDR3 DNA: TGTGCCAGCAGCCCGACCGGGGGGGACAATGAGCAGTTCTTC. The encoded protein is CASSPTGGDNEQFF.

A remark on this clonotype: This may come from a read error, since a much larger clone is one base off. The CDR3 DNA sequence: TGTGCCACCAGCACTAACGTAGATGCCTGCAATGAGCAGTTCTTC. It codes for CATSTNVDACNEQFF. The rearrangement joins TRBV15 to TRBJ2-1; no clear D. V lost 4 bases, J lost 6 bases, and 16 bases lay in between. Germline V lookup: CDR1 LNHNV, CDR2 YYDKDF (reference sequence). This CDR3 spans 15 amino acids.

The chain combines TRBV5-1 with TRBJ2-3; D unclear. Trimming took off 6 bases at V and 2 bases at J, with 10 bases between the two ends. Germline assignment: CDR1 SGHRS and CDR2 YFSETQ. CDR3 length: 13 residues. In DNA form, the CDR3 reads TGCGCCAGCACCAACCCCTCCACAGATACGCAGTATTTT. Translation: CASTNPSTDTQYF. Variable domain in full (rest from reference TRBV5-1 and TRBJ2-3): KAGVTQTPRYLIKTRGQQVTLSCSPISGHRSVSWYQQTPGQGLQFLFEYFSETQRNKGNFPGRFSGRQFSNSRSEMNVSTLELGDSALYLCASTNPSTDTQYFGPGTRLTVL.